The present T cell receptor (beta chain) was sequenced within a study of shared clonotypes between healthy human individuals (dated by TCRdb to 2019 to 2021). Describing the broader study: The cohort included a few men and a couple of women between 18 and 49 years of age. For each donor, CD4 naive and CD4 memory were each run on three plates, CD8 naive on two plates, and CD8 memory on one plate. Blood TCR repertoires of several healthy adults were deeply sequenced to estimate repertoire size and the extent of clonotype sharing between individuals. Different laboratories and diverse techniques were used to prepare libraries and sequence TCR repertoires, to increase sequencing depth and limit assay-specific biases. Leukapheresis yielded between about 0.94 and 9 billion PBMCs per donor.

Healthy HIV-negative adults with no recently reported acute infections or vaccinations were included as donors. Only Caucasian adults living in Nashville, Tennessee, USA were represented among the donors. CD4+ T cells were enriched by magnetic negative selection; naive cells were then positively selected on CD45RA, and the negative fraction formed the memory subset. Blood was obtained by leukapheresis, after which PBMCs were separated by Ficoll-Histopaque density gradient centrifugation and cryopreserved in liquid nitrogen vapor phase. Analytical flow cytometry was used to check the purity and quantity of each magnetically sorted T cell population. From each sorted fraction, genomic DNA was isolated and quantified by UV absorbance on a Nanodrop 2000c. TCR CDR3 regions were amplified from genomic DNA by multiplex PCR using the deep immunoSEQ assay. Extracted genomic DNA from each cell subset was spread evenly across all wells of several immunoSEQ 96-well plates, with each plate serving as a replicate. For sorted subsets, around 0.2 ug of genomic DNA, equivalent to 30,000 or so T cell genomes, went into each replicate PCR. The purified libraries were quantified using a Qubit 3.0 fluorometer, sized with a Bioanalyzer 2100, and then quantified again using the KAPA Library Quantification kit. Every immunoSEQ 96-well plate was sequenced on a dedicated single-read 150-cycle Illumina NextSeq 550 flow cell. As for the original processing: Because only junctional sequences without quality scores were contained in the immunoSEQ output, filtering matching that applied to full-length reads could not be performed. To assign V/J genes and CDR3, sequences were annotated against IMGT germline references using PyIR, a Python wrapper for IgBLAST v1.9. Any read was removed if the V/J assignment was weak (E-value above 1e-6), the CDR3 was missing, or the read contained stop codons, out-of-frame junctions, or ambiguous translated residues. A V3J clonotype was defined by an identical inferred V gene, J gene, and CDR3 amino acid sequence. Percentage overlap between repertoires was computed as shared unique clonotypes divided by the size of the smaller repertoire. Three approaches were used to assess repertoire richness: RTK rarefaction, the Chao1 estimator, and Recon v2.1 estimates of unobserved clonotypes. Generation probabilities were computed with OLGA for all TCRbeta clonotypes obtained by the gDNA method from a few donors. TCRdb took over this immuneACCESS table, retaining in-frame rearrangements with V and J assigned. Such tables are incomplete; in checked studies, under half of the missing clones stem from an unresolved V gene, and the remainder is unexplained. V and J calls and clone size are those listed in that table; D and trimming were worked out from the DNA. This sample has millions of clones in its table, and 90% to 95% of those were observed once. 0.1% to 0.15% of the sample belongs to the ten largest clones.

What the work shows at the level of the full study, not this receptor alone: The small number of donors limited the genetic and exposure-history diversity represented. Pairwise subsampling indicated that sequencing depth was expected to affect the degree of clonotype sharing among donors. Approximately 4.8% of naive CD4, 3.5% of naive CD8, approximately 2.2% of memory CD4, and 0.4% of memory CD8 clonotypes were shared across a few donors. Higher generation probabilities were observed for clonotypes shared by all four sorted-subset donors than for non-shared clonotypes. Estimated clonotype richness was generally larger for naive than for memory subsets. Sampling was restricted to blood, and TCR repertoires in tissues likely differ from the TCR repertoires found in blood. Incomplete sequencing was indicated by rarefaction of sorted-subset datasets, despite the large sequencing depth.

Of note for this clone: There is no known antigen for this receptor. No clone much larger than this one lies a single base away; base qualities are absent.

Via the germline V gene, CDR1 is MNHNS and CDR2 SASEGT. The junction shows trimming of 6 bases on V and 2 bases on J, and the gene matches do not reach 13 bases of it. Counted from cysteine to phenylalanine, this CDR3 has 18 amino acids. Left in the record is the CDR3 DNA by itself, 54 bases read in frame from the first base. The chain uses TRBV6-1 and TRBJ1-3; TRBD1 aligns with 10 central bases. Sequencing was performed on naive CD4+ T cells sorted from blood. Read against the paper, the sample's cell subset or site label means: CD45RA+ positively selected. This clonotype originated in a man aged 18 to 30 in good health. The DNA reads TGTGCCAGCAGCGAACACTTAGCCGGGACAGGGGCTGGAAACACCATATATTTT. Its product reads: CASSEHLAGTGAGNTIYF.